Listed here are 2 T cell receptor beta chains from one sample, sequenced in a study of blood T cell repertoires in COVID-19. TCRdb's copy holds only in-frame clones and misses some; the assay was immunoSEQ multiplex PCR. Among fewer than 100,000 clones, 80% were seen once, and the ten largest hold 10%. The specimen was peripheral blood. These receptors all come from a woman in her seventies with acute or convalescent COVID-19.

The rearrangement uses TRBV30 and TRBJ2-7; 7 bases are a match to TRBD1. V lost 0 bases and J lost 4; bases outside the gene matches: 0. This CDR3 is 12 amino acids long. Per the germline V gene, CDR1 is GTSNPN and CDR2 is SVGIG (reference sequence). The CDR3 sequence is CAWSVQGYEQYF. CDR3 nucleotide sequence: TGTGCCTGGAGTGTACAGGGGTACGAGCAGTACTTC.

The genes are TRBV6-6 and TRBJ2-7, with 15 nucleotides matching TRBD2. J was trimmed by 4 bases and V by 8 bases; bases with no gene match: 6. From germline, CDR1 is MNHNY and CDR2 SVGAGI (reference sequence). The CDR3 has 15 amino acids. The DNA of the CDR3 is TGTGCCAGCCGCCAAGGACTAGCGGGAGGGTACGAGCAGTACTTC. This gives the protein CASRQGLAGGYEQYF.